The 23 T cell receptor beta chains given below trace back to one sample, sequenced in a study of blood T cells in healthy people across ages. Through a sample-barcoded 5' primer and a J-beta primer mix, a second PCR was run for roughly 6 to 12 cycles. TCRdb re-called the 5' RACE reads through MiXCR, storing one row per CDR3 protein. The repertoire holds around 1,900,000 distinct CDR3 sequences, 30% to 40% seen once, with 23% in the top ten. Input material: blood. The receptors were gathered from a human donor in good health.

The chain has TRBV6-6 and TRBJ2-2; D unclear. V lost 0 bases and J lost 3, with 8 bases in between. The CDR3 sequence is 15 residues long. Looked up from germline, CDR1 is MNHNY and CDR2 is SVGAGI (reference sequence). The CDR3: CASSYSLDHTGELFF. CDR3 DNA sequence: TGTGCCAGCAGTTACTCCCTAGATCACACCGGGGAGCTGTTTTTT.

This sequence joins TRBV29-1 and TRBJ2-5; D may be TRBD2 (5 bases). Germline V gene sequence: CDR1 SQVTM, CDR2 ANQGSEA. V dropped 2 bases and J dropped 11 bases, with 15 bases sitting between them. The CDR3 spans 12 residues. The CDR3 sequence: CSVEPSLGEQYF. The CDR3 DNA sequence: TGCAGCGTTGAACCCTCCTTGGGAGAGCAGTACTTC.

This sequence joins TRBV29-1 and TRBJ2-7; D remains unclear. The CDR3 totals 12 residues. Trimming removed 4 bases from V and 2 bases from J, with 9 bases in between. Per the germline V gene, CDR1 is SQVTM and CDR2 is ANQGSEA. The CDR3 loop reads CSVVGFTYEQYF. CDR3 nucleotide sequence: TGCAGCGTTGTTGGGTTTACCTACGAGCAGTACTTC.

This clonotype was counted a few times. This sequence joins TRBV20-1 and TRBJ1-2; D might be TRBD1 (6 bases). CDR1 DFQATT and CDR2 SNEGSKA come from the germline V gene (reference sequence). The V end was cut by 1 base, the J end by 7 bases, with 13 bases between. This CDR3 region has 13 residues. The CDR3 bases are TGCAGTGCTAGAGGAGTGGGGGCGCGTGGCTACACCTTC. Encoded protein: CSARGVGARGYTF.

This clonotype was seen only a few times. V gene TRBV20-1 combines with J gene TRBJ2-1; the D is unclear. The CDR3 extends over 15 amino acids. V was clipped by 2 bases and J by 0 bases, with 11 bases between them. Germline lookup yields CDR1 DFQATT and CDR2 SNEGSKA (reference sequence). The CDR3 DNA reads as TGCAGTGCTAGACGAATCTTGAGCTCCTACAATGAGCAGTTCTTC. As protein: CSARRILSSYNEQFF.

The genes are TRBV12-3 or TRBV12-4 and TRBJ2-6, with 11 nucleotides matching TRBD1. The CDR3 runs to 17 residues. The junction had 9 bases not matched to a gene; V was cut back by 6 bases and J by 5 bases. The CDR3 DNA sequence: TGTGCCAGCAGAAAAGGGGACAGGGGGGAGCGGGCCAACGTCCTGACTTTC. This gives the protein CASRKGDRGERANVLTF.

CDR3 protein: CASSQGGGPAEAFF. The DNA of the CDR3 is TGCGCCAGCAGCCAGGGAGGGGGGCCGGCTGAAGCTTTCTTT. The chain recombines TRBV5-1 with TRBJ1-1, with D possibly matching TRBD1 (6 bases). CDR1 is SGHRS and CDR2 is YFSETQ in the germline V gene. With 4 bases removed from V and 6 bases from J, the gap between germline ends came to 16 bases. This CDR3 is 14 amino acids long.

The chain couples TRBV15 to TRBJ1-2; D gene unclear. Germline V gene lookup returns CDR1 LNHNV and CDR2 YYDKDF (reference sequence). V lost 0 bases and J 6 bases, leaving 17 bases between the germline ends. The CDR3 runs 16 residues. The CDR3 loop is CATSRDGVGGRNGYTF. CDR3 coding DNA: TGTGCCACCAGCAGAGATGGTGTCGGAGGGAGGAATGGCTACACCTTC.

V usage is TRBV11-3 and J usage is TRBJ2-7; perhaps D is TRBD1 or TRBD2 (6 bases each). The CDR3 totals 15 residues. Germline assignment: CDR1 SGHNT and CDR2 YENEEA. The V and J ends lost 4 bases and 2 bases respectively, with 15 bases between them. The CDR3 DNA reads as TGTGCCAGCAGCTCCAAGGGGGGATTGACCTACGAGCAGTACTTC. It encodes CASSSKGGLTYEQYF.

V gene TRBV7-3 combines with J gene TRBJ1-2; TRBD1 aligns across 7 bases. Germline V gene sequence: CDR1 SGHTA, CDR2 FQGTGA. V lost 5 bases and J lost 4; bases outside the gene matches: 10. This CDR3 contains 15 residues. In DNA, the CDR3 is TGTGCCAGCAGCCCTCGCGGAGGGGGCGCCTATGGCTACACCTTC. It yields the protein CASSPRGGGAYGYTF.

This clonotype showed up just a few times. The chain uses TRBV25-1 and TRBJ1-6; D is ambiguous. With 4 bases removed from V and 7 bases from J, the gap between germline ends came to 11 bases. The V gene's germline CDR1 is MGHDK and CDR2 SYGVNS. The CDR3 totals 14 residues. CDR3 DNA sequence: TGTGCCAGCAGTGGGAGATTCTGGAATTCACCCCTCCACTTT. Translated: CASSGRFWNSPLHF.

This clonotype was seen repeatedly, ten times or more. The CDR3 DNA reads as TGTGCCAGCAGCTTCGGCGGAGGGTCAGATACGCAGTATTTT. It translates to CASSFGGGSDTQYF. The chain uses TRBV7-2 and TRBJ2-3; tentative D call: TRBD2 (6 bases). From germline, CDR1 is SGHTA and CDR2 FQGNSA. The CDR3 runs 14 residues. Deletions cut 3 bases from V and 4 bases from J, with 11 bases between.

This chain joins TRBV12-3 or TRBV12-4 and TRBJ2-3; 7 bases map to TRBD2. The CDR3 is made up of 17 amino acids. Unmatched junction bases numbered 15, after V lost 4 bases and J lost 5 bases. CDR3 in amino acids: CASSSDSTGGPGDTQYF. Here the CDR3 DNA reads TGTGCCAGCAGTTCGGATTCGACGGGGGGTCCTGGAGATACGCAGTATTTT.

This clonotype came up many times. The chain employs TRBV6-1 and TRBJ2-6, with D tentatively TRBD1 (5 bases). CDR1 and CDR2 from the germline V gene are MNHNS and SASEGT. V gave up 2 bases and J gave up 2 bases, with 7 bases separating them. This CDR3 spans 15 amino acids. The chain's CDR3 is CASSEQGTGANVLTF. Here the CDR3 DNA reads TGTGCCAGCAGTGAACAGGGAACTGGGGCCAACGTCCTGACTTTC.

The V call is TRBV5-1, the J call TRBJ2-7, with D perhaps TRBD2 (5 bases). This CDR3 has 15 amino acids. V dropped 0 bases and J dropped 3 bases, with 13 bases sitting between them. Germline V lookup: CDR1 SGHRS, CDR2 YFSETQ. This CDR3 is CASSLDGRGNYEQYF. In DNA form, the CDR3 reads TGCGCCAGCAGCTTGGATGGCAGAGGGAACTACGAGCAGTACTTC.

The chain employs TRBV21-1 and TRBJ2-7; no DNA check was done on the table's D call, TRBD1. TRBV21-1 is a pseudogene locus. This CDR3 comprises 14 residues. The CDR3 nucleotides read TGTGCCAGCAGCTGGGACAGGGCCCACCACGAGCAGTACTTC. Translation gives CASSWDRAHHEQYF.

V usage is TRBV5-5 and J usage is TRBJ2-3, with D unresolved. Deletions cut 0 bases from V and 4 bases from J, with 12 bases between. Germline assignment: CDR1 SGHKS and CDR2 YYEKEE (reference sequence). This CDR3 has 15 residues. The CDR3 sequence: CASSLGPTSADTQYF. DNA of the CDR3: TGTGCCAGCAGCTTGGGCCCTACGTCCGCAGATACGCAGTATTTT.

Written as DNA, the CDR3 is TGCAGCGCCCACTTTGGCTACTCCTACAATGAGCAGTACTTC. This encodes CSAHFGYSYNEQYF. This rearrangement joins TRBV29-1 to TRBJ2-1; D is unresolved. Gene TRBJ2-7 matches the end of the DNA better, so the J call may be wrong. Germline V gene data show CDR1 as SQVTM and CDR2 as ANQGSEA. This CDR3 is 14 amino acids long.

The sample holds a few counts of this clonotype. CDR3: CSAQGSEQYF. In DNA, the CDR3 is TGCAGTGCCCAAGGGAGCGAGCAGTACTTC. The chain has TRBV20-1 and TRBJ2-4; possibly TRBD2 for D (5 bases). The J call may be faulty, since TRBJ2-7 better matches the DNA end. Germline CDR1 reads DFQATT; CDR2 reads SNEGSKA (reference sequence). The CDR3 is 10 amino acids.

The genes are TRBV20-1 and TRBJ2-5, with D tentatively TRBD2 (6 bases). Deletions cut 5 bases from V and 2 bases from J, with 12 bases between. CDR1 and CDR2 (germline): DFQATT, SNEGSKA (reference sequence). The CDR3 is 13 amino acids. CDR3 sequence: CSAHWTTQETQYF. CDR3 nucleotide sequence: TGCAGTGCTCACTGGACTACTCAAGAGACCCAGTACTTC.

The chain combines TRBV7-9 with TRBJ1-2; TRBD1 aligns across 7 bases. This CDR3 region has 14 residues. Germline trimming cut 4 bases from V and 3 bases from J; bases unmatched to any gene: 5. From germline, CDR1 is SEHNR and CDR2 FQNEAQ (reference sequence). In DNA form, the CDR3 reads TGTGCCAGCAGCTCAGACAGGGTTTACTATGGCTACACCTTC. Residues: CASSSDRVYYGYTF.

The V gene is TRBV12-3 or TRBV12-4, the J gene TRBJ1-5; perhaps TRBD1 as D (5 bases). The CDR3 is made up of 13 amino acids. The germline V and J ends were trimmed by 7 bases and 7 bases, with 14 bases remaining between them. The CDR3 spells CASTRGVTQPQHF. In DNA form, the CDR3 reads TGTGCCAGCACCCGAGGGGTCACCCAGCCCCAGCATTTT.

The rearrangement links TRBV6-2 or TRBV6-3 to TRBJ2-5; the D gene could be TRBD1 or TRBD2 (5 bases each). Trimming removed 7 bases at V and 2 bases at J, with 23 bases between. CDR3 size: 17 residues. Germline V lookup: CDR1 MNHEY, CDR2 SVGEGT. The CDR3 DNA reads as TGTGCCAGCACCCTCAATATTGGGGGAGAAGATCAAGAGACCCAGTACTTC. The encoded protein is CASTLNIGGEDQETQYF.